This is a list of T cell receptor beta chains from one sample in a study of cytomegalovirus exposure and HLA in healthy donors. The table came from immunoSEQ multiplex PCR; TCRdb's copy has only in-frame clones and leaves some out. The sample consists of over 150,000 clones, about 76% of them appearing once. Material: PBMCs. The receptors shown here come from a young woman in good health and CMV-seropositive. Both conserved end residues are part of each CDR3. Size tells how often a clone was seen (once, few, many) or the class of an expanded clone, and some rows leave it out.

clone_size: once; j_call: TRBJ2-2; v_call: TRBV6-6; cdr3_aa: CASSWGTENTGELFF
clone_size: once; j_call: TRBJ2-2; v_call: TRBV30; cdr3_aa: CAWSEDYNTGELFF
clone_size: NA; j_call: TRBJ2-3; v_call: TRBV11-3; cdr3_aa: CASSRGSDTQYF
clone_size: NA; j_call: TRBJ2-5; v_call: TRBV7-2; cdr3_aa: CASSPPGGSETQYF
clone_size: NA; j_call: TRBJ1-6; v_call: TRBV10-3; cdr3_aa: CAIQAGVTNSPLHF
clone_size: NA; j_call: TRBJ2-6; v_call: TRBV15; cdr3_aa: CATSNRGGSSGANVLTF
clone_size: NA; j_call: TRBJ2-1; v_call: TRBV6-5; cdr3_aa: CASSYSRSGGRIEQFF
clone_size: NA; j_call: TRBJ2-2; v_call: TRBV7-2; cdr3_aa: CASSPWAGVTGELFF
clone_size: NA; j_call: TRBJ2-5; v_call: TRBV13; cdr3_aa: CASSLKGGQYQETQYF
clone_size: NA; j_call: TRBJ2-3; v_call: TRBV7-2; cdr3_aa: CASRAGRQGDTQYF
clone_size: NA; j_call: TRBJ2-3; v_call: TRBV27; cdr3_aa: CASSLSRRGTDTQYF
clone_size: NA; j_call: TRBJ1-1; v_call: TRBV28; cdr3_aa: CASSFAGASVNTEAFF
clone_size: NA; j_call: TRBJ2-1; v_call: TRBV9; cdr3_aa: CASSVEGKGEQFF
clone_size: NA; j_call: TRBJ2-7; v_call: TRBV7-2; cdr3_aa: CASSLSGGGHEQYF
clone_size: NA; j_call: TRBJ1-5; v_call: TRBV7-2; cdr3_aa: CASSLDSNQPQHF
clone_size: few; j_call: TRBJ1-1; v_call: TRBV4-2; cdr3_aa: CASSQRDGDGTEAFF
clone_size: NA; j_call: TRBJ2-2; v_call: TRBV27; cdr3_aa: CAIPGLAGDTGELFF
clone_size: NA; j_call: TRBJ2-7; v_call: TRBV7-8; cdr3_aa: CASSLVGQGYEQYF
clone_size: NA; j_call: TRBJ2-7; v_call: TRBV11-2; cdr3_aa: CASSYAGTGPYEQYF
clone_size: NA; j_call: TRBJ2-3; v_call: TRBV11-2; cdr3_aa: CASSFGGGWGTDTQYF
clone_size: once; j_call: TRBJ2-1; v_call: TRBV11-3; cdr3_aa: CASSEGQAVSYNEQFF
clone_size: NA; j_call: TRBJ2-7; v_call: TRBV4-3; cdr3_aa: CASSQRASGAYEQYF
clone_size: NA; j_call: TRBJ1-2; v_call: TRBV29-1; cdr3_aa: CSTVRDSSCGYTF
clone_size: once; j_call: TRBJ2-5; v_call: TRBV10-1; cdr3_aa: CASIRPPRETQYF
clone_size: NA; j_call: TRBJ1-5; v_call: TRBV18; cdr3_aa: CASSPGTGNQPQHF
clone_size: NA; j_call: TRBJ2-1; v_call: TRBV6-5; cdr3_aa: CASSSYTGVEQFF
clone_size: NA; j_call: TRBJ2-2; v_call: TRBV4-1; cdr3_aa: CASSVSGGDGTGELFF
clone_size: NA; j_call: TRBJ1-1; v_call: TRBV14; cdr3_aa: CASNLGTSEAFF
clone_size: NA; j_call: TRBJ1-1; v_call: TRBV7-2; cdr3_aa: CASSFDGGDTEAFF
clone_size: NA; j_call: TRBJ1-3; v_call: TRBV6-4; cdr3_aa: CASSDAGYSGNTIYF
clone_size: NA; j_call: TRBJ2-3; v_call: TRBV6-4; cdr3_aa: CASSESGATDTQYF
clone_size: few; j_call: TRBJ2-1; v_call: TRBV6-1; cdr3_aa: CASSELAGYPSNQFF
clone_size: NA; j_call: TRBJ1-5; v_call: TRBV7-6; cdr3_aa: CASSLDRGYNQPQHF
clone_size: NA; j_call: TRBJ2-2; v_call: TRBV29-1; cdr3_aa: CSHLAGVGGELFF
clone_size: few; j_call: TRBJ2-2; v_call: TRBV5-4; cdr3_aa: CASSRDRGAAGELFF
clone_size: NA; j_call: TRBJ1-5; v_call: TRBV6-5; cdr3_aa: CASSQRGVSNQPQHF
clone_size: NA; j_call: TRBJ2-3; v_call: TRBV5-1; cdr3_aa: CASTPAGQSTDTQYF
clone_size: NA; j_call: TRBJ2-5; v_call: TRBV11-3; cdr3_aa: CASSLGGAGTETQYF
clone_size: once; j_call: TRBJ2-3; v_call: TRBV27; cdr3_aa: CASSLNTGGLTDTQYF